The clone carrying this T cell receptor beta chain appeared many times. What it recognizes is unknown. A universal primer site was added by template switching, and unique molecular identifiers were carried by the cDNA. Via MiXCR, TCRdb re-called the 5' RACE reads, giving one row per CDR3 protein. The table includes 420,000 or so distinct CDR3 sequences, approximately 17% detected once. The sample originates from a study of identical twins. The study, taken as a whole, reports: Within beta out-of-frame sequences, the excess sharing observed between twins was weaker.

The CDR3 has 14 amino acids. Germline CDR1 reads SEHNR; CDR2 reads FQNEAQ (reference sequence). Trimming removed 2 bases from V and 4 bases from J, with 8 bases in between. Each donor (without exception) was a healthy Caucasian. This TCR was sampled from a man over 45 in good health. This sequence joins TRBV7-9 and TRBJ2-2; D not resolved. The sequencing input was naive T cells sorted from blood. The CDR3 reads CASSLPLSTGELFF. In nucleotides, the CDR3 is TGTGCCAGCAGCTTACCCCTATCCACCGGGGAGCTGTTTTTT.